The next 12 T cell receptor beta chains were all read from a single sample in a study of blood T cell repertoires in COVID-19. Clones were read by immunoSEQ multiplex PCR, and TCRdb kept only the in-frame ones, dropping some. Here the sample spans under 200,000 clones, roughly nine tenths being singletons. Sequencing was performed on peripheral blood. The receptors derive from a woman aged 55-70 years with COVID-19, enrolled during active disease.

The V gene is TRBV27, the J gene TRBJ2-3; a possible D gene is TRBD1 (6 bases). The CDR3 extends over 14 amino acids. Germline V gene data show CDR1 as MNHEY and CDR2 as SMNVEV (reference sequence). V was shortened by 8 bases and J by 1 base, with 13 bases between the two germline ends. The CDR3 region is CASDRAGGTDTQYF. The CDR3 nucleotides are TGTGCCAGCGATAGGGCAGGGGGCACAGATACGCAGTATTTT.

The chain has TRBV15 and TRBJ2-7; TRBD2 agrees at 11 bases. With 1 base clipped from V and 7 bases from J, the junction kept 6 bases outside the gene matches. This CDR3 spans 15 amino acids. Germline V gene data show CDR1 as LNHNV and CDR2 as YYDKDF (reference sequence). CDR3 bases: TGTGCCACCAGCAGAGGAACTAGCGGGAGTCGAGAGCAGTACTTC. Translation gives CATSRGTSGSREQYF.

The CDR3 nucleotides read TGTGCCAGCAGCCCTGGGACTAGCGGGAGACAAGCGTACGAGCAGTACTTC. As protein: CASSPGTSGRQAYEQYF. This chain connects TRBV4-2 to TRBJ2-7, with 14 bases fitting TRBD2. Germline lookup yields CDR1 LGHNA and CDR2 YNFKEQ. V was pared by 4 bases and J by 4 bases, with 9 bases of the junction left unmatched. CDR3 length: 17 residues.

V and J are TRBV18 and TRBJ1-1, with 8 positions matching TRBD1. This CDR3 has 17 residues. Looked up from germline, CDR1 is KGHSH and CDR2 is LQKENI. Trimming at V came to 3 bases and at J to 2 bases, leaving 11 bases not matched to a gene. The CDR3: CASSPPTGQGGNTEAFF. The CDR3 coding sequence is TGTGCCAGCTCACCCCCCACCGGACAGGGCGGAAACACTGAAGCTTTCTTT.

The chain couples TRBV7-2 to TRBJ2-1, with 8 bases matching TRBD2. The CDR3 spans 17 residues. V was clipped by 3 bases and J by 0 bases; unmatched bases: 7. Per germline, CDR1 SGHTA and CDR2 FQGNSA. The CDR3 DNA sequence: TGTGCCAGCAGCTTTTGGCTAGCGGGCAGCTCCTACAATGAGCAGTTCTTC. This encodes CASSFWLAGSSYNEQFF.

The genes are TRBV5-1 and TRBJ1-4; no definite D call. CDR1 and CDR2 (germline): SGHRS, YFSETQ. The CDR3 sequence is 16 residues long. V lost 0 bases and J 1 base, leaving 10 bases between the germline ends. CDR3 in amino acids: CASSLERGLTNEKLFF. The CDR3 DNA is TGCGCCAGCAGCTTGGAACGAGGCTTAACTAATGAAAAACTGTTTTTT.

The CDR3 loop is CASSPGPRDRSYGYTF. The CDR3 nucleotides are TGTGCCAGCAGCCCTGGCCCCCGGGACAGGAGCTATGGCTACACCTTC. The gene calls are TRBV5-4 and TRBJ1-2; 8 bases fit TRBD1. CDR1 and CDR2 (germline): SGHNT, YYREEE (reference sequence). V lost 4 bases to trimming and J lost 4 bases; unmatched junction nucleotides: 12. The CDR3 has 16 residues.

The chain links TRBV5-4 to TRBJ1-2, with a tentative D call TRBD1 (5 bases). The germline gives CDR1 SGHNT, CDR2 YYREEE (reference sequence). The V end was cut by 3 bases, the J end by 7 bases, with 22 bases between. The CDR3 is 16 residues long. CDR3 nucleotide sequence: TGTGCCAGCAGCTGGGGGGGACCCAGGAGAGAAGCTGGCTACACCTTC. Residues: CASSWGGPRREAGYTF.

This chain links TRBV3-1 (or the pseudogene TRBV3-2) with TRBJ1-1; D is unclear. V dropped 0 bases and J dropped 7 bases, with 15 bases sitting between them. Germline values: CDR1 LGHDT, CDR2 YNNKEL (reference sequence). The CDR3 spans 15 residues. CDR3 sequence: CASSQEIRVSGEAFF. In nucleotides, the CDR3 is TGTGCCAGCAGCCAAGAAATCCGAGTGTCCGGTGAAGCTTTCTTT.

The chain is built from TRBV6-5 and TRBJ1-2; D remains ambiguous. The V gene's germline CDR1 is MNHEY and CDR2 SVGAGI. The CDR3 extends over 14 amino acids. V lost 7 bases and J lost 0, with 12 bases in between. The CDR3 here is CASTITRANYGYTF. CDR3 DNA: TGTGCCAGCACTATTACCCGAGCTAACTATGGCTACACCTTC.

The V call is TRBV28, the J call TRBJ1-4; D gene uncertain. The germline gives CDR1 MDHEN, CDR2 SYDVKM. This CDR3 has 14 amino acids. Trimming took off 8 bases at V and 1 base at J, with 11 bases between the two ends. CDR3 bases: TGTGCCAGCGGATCGCGGGGAACTAATGAAAAACTGTTTTTT. Translating it yields CASGSRGTNEKLFF.

This clone has a handful of counts. The chain links TRBV19 to TRBJ2-7; 10 bases agree with TRBD2. The CDR3 is made up of 15 amino acids. Per the germline V gene, CDR1 is LNHDA and CDR2 is SQIVND (reference sequence). The V gene end was trimmed by 4 bases and the J gene end by 4 bases; junction bases not matched to a gene: 7. The DNA of the CDR3 is TGTGCCAGTAGTAAAGGCCTAGCGGGAGCATACGAGCAGTACTTC. Its translation is CASSKGLAGAYEQYF.